A single sample gave rise to the 20 T cell receptor beta chains below, sequenced in a study of blood T cell repertoires in COVID-19. Profiling relied on immunoSEQ multiplex PCR, and the TCRdb table lists in-frame clones only, not all of them. The sample holds roughly 150,000 clones, about 85% seen once. Sequences were obtained from peripheral blood. The receptors shown here come from a woman between 50 and 59 years old with COVID-19, enrolled during active disease.

The V gene is TRBV7-9, the J gene TRBJ1-1; D perhaps matches TRBD1 (6 bases). Deletions cut 5 bases from V and 3 bases from J, with 19 bases between. Per the germline V gene, CDR1 is SEHNR and CDR2 is FQNEAQ (reference sequence). The CDR3 has 16 residues. This CDR3 reads CASSKTPQGVDTEAFF. The CDR3 bases are TGTGCCAGCAGCAAAACGCCACAGGGCGTGGACACTGAAGCTTTCTTT.

This clone appeared a single time. The chain joins TRBV27 to TRBJ2-5; D gene uncertain. With 2 bases removed from V and 4 bases from J, the gap between germline ends came to 8 bases. Per germline, CDR1 MNHEY and CDR2 SMNVEV (reference sequence). The CDR3 runs 13 residues. CDR3 protein: CASSLIRGETQYF. The CDR3 DNA reads TGTGCCAGCAGTTTAATTCGAGGAGAGACCCAGTACTTC.

CDR3 coding DNA: TGTGCCAGCAGTTTCCTCTCCTACGAGCAGTACTTC. It is translated as CASSFLSYEQYF. The rearrangement links TRBV28 to TRBJ2-7; D is undetermined. The germline V gene has CDR1 MDHEN and CDR2 SYDVKM. The CDR3 runs 12 residues. V was clipped by 3 bases and J by 0 bases, with 3 bases between them.

The gene calls are TRBV5-1 and TRBJ2-7; 16 bases line up with TRBD2. Per germline, CDR1 SGHRS and CDR2 YFSETQ. The CDR3 extends over 18 amino acids. Trimming took 0 bases from V and 5 from J; bases not matched to a gene: 8. The CDR3 nucleotides read TGCGCCAGCAGCTTGGTAGGGACTAGCGGGGGGGCCGGCAACGAGCAGTACTTC. As protein: CASSLVGTSGGAGNEQYF.

On this clone: The junction differs from germline at one of its ends, possibly a read error. The V gene is TRBV7-3, the J gene TRBJ2-5, with 7 bases matching TRBD1. This CDR3 spans 13 amino acids. The germline gives CDR1 SGHTA, CDR2 FQGTGA. CDR3 in amino acids: CASSLTGAETQYF. CDR3 DNA sequence: TGTGCCAGCAGCCTAACAGGGGCGGAGACCCAGTACTTC.

The chain combines TRBV6-2 or TRBV6-3 with TRBJ2-5; D ambiguous. Between the trimmed V and J ends, which lost 5 bases and 3 bases, there was a span of 7 bases. The germline V gene has CDR1 MNHEY and CDR2 SVGEGT. This CDR3 is 12 amino acids long. The CDR3 loop reads CASSIHEETQYF. The CDR3 DNA reads TGTGCCAGCAGTATACATGAAGAGACCCAGTACTTC.

This clone came up once. V gene TRBV19 combines with J gene TRBJ2-7, with 9 bases fitting TRBD1. Looked up from germline, CDR1 is LNHDA and CDR2 is SQIVND (reference sequence). The trim removed 8 bases at V and 4 bases at J, leaving 9 bases unmatched. This CDR3 is built from 14 residues. CDR3 protein: CASPRQGGRYEQYF. The CDR3 coding sequence is TGTGCCAGTCCGAGACAGGGGGGCAGGTACGAGCAGTACTTC.

The V call is TRBV6-5, the J call TRBJ2-7; TRBD2 agrees at 7 bases. Germline CDR1 and CDR2: MNHEY and SVGAGI. The CDR3 has 13 residues. V lost 6 bases, J lost 3 bases, and 5 bases stayed unmatched. CDR3 sequence: CASSPSGDYEQYF. CDR3 nucleotides: TGTGCCAGCAGCCCGAGCGGGGACTACGAGCAGTACTTC.

This clone was observed a handful of times. This chain joins TRBV25-1 and TRBJ2-1; D call uncertain. V shed 4 bases and J shed 3 bases, with 10 bases lying between them. Germline V lookup: CDR1 MGHDK, CDR2 SYGVNS. The CDR3 spans 14 residues. This CDR3 reads CASSADFNYNEQFF. For the CDR3, the DNA is TGTGCCAGCAGTGCAGACTTCAACTACAATGAGCAGTTCTTC.

The CDR3 DNA is TGCGCCAGCAGCTCCGGGACTAGCGGGGGGACCTCTGGGGCCAACGTCCTGACTTTC. It translates to CASSSGTSGGTSGANVLTF. The chain links TRBV5-1 to TRBJ2-6, with TRBD2 matching 15 bases. The germline V gene encodes CDR1 SGHRS and CDR2 YFSETQ. The CDR3 is 19 residues long. V dropped 3 bases and J dropped 0; count of bases not matched to a gene: 4.

The CDR3 spells CASSLGGAGSAGEKLFF. DNA of the CDR3: TGCGCCAGCAGCTTGGGGGGAGCGGGGTCGGCTGGCGAAAAACTGTTTTTT. V is TRBV5-1 and J is TRBJ1-4; no firm D call. The CDR3 has 17 amino acids. Germline V gene sequence: CDR1 SGHRS, CDR2 YFSETQ. Trimming stripped 0 bases from V and 8 bases from J, with 20 bases between.

Concerning this clone itself: A junction boundary mismatches the germline segment, possibly from a read error. The chain has TRBV3-1 (or the pseudogene TRBV3-2) and TRBJ2-3, with D possibly TRBD2 on 7 matching bases. The CDR3 has 16 residues. CDR1 and CDR2 from the germline V gene are LGHDT and YNNKEL (reference sequence). The CDR3 spells CASNQVGGGSTDTQYF. The DNA for the CDR3 is TGTGCCAGCAACCAAGTGGGGGGGGGCAGCACAGATACGCAGTATTTT.

This sequence joins TRBV2 and TRBJ2-2, with D maybe TRBD2 (5 bases). V lost 7 bases to trimming and J lost 6 bases, with 6 bases between them. This CDR3 spans 11 amino acids. Germline assignment: CDR1 SNHLY and CDR2 FYNNEI. This CDR3 reads CASNSAGELFF. CDR3 bases: TGTGCCAGCAATAGCGCCGGGGAGCTGTTTTTT.

This sequence joins TRBV2 and TRBJ2-3; D gene ambiguous. The V end was cut by 6 bases, the J end by 0 bases, with 13 bases between. The CDR3 is 15 residues long. Germline lookup yields CDR1 SNHLY and CDR2 FYNNEI. CDR3 protein: CASRLNRVSTDTQYF. CDR3 DNA sequence: TGTGCCAGCAGGCTGAACAGAGTTAGCACAGATACGCAGTATTTT.

In this sample, this clone turned up a few times. The chain has TRBV5-1 and TRBJ1-1; 9 nucleotides align to TRBD1. Germline trimming cut 0 bases from V and 7 bases from J; bases unmatched to any gene: 7. This CDR3 is built from 15 residues. Germline V CDR1 and CDR2: SGHRS, YFSETQ. The CDR3 coding sequence is TGCGCCAGCAGCTTGGAGGGGACAGGGCCTCGTGAAGCTTTCTTT. Protein: CASSLEGTGPREAFF. Drawing the rest from reference TRBV5-1 and TRBJ1-1, the complete variable domain is KAGVTQTPRYLIKTRGQQVTLSCSPISGHRSVSWYQQTPGQGLQFLFEYFSETQRNKGNFPGRFSGRQFSNSRSEMNVSTLELGDSALYLCASSLEGTGPREAFFGQGTRLTVV.

V and J are TRBV9 and TRBJ1-3; D is ambiguous. V lost 3 bases to trimming and J lost 1 base, with 8 bases between them. The CDR3 runs 14 residues. Germline V CDR1 and CDR2: SGDLS, YYNGEE. In nucleotides, the CDR3 is TGTGCCAGCAGCGAAGCCGTTTCTGGAAACACCATATATTTT. Its protein product is CASSEAVSGNTIYF.

This clone was counted ten times or more. This rearrangement joins TRBV4-1 to TRBJ1-2, with D maybe TRBD1 (5 bases). Trimming left V 0 bases short and J 5 bases short, with 16 bases between. CDR3 size: 16 residues. The germline gives CDR1 MGHRA, CDR2 YSYEKL. The CDR3 DNA reads TGCGCCAGCAGCCAAGATCAGGACACCCTCGGGTATGGCTACACCTTC. It translates to CASSQDQDTLGYGYTF.

This clone appeared a single time. This chain joins TRBV7-2 and TRBJ2-5, with TRBD2 matching 14 bases. This CDR3 region has 19 residues. The V segment lost 5 bases and the J segment 5 bases; nucleotides outside the gene matches: 16. In germline, CDR1 is SGHTA, CDR2 FQGNSA. In nucleotides, the CDR3 is TGTGCCAGCAGCCCAACGCGGACTAGCGGGGGGAACTTCGGGGAGACCCAGTACTTC. This encodes CASSPTRTSGGNFGETQYF.

The chain recombines TRBV9 with TRBJ1-3; 7 bases match TRBD1. The V gene's germline CDR1 is SGDLS and CDR2 YYNGEE. The CDR3 consists of 14 residues. With V trimmed by 10 bases and J by 0 bases, 7 bases remained unmatched. Written as DNA, the CDR3 is TGTGCCGCCCCATGGACAGGCTCTGGAAACACCATATATTTT. Encoded protein: CAAPWTGSGNTIYF.

This clone was counted a few times. The genes are TRBV11-2 and TRBJ2-7; 10 nucleotides line up with TRBD1. The length of the CDR3 is 14 residues. Trimming at V came to 5 bases and at J to 5 bases, leaving 6 bases not matched to a gene. Germline CDR1 is SGHAT and CDR2 is FQNNGV. The CDR3 sequence is CASSPRDRGHEQYF. The CDR3 DNA follows: TGTGCCAGCAGCCCCCGGGACAGGGGCCACGAGCAGTACTTC.